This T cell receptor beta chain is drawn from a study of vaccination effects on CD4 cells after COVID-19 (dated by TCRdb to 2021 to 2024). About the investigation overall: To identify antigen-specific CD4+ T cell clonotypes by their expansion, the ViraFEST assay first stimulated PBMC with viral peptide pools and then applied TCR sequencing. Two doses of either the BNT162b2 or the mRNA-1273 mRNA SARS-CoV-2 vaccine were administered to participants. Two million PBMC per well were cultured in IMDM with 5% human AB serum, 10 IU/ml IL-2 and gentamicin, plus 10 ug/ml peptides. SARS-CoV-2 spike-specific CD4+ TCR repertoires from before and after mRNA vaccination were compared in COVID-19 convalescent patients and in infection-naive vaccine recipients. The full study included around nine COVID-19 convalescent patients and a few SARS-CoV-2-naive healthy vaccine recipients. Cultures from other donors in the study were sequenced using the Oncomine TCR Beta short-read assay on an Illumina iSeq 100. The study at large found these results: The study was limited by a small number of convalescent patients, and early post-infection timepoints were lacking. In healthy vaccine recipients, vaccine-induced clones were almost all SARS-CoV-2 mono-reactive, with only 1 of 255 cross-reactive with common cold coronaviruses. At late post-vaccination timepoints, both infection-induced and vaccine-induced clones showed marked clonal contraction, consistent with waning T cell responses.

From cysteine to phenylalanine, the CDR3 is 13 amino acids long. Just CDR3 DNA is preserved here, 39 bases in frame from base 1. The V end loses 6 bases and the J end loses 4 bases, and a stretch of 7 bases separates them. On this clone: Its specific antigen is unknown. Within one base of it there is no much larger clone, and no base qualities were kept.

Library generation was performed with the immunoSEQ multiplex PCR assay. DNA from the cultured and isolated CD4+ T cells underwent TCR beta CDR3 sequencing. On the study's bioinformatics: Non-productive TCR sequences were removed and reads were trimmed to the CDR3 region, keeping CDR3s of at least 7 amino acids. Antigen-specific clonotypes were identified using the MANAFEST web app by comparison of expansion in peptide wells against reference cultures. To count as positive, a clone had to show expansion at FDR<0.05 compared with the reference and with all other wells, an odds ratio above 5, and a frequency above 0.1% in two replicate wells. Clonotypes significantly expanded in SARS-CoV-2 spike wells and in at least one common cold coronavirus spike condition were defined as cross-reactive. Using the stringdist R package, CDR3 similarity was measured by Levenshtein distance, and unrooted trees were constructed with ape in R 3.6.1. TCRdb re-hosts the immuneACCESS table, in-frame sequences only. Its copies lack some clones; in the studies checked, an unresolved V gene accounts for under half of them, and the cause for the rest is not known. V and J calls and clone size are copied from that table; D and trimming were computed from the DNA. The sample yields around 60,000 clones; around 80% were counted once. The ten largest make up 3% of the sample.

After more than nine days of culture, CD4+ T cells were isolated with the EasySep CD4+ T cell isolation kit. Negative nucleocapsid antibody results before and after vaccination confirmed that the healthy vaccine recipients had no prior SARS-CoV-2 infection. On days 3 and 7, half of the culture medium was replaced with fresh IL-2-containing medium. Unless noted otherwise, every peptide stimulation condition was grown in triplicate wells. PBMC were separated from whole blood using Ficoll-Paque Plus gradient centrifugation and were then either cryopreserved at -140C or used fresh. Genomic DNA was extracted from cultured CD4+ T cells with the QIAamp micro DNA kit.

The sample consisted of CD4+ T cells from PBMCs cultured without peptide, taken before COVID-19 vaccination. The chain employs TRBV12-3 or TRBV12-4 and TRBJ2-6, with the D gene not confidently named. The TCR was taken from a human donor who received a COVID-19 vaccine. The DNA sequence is TGTGCCAGCAGAGCCACAGGGGCCAACGTCCTGACTTTC. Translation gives CASRATGANVLTF.